This TCR beta chain was recovered during a study of Graves' ophthalmopathy and Graves' hyperthyroidism. Germline-derived CDR1 and CDR2 are MNHEY and SMNVEV (reference sequence). J was trimmed by 10 bases and V by 8 bases; bases with no gene match: 7. This CDR3 is built from 11 residues. Disease in donors with ophthalmopathy had moderate-to-severe activity, CAS ≥3, NOSPECS ≥4 and under 3 months' duration. Transcripts of RNA were the source for amplifying TCR beta CDR3 regions. Second-round multiplex PCR came after a first-round RT-PCR that employed HTBI primers. TCRdb passed the multiplex PCR reads through MiXCR, listing each CDR3 protein once. The sample lists 360,000 or so distinct CDR3 sequences, about 18% occurring once. There are many counts of this clonotype.

The V call is TRBV27, the J call TRBJ1-1, with 7 bases lining up with TRBD1. The clonotype comes from a woman younger than 30 with Graves' ophthalmopathy. Material for sequencing was peripheral blood. CDR3 loop: CASGSGGGAFF. CDR3 in DNA: TGTGCCAGCGGATCAGGGGGGGGAGCTTTCTTT.